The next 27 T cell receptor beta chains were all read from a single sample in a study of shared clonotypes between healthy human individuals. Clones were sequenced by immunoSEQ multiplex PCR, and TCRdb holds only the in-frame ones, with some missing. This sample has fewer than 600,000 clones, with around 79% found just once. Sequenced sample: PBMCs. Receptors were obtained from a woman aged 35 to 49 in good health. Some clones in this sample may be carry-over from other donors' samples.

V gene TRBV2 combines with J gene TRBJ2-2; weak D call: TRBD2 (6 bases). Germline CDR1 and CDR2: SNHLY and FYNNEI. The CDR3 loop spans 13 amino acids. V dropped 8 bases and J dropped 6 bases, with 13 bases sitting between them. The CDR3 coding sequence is TGTGCCAGCGTTAGGAGGGACTCCGGGGAGCTGTTTTTT. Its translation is CASVRRDSGELFF.

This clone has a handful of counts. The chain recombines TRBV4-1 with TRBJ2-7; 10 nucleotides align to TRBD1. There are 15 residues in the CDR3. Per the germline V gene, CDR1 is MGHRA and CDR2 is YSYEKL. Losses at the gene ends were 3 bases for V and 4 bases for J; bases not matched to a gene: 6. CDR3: CASSHEDRGSYEQYF. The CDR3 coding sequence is TGCGCCAGCAGCCATGAGGACAGGGGGTCTTACGAGCAGTACTTC.

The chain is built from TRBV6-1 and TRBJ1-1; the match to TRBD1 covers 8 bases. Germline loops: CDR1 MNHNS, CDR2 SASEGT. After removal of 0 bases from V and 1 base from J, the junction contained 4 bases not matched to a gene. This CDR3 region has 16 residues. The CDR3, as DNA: TGTGCCAGCAGTGAAGCCTTCAGGGGGCGGAACACTGAAGCTTTCTTT. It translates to CASSEAFRGRNTEAFF.

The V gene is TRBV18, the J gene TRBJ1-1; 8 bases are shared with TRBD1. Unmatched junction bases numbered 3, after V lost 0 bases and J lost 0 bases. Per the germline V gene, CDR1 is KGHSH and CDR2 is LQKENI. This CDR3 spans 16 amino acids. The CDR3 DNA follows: TGTGCCAGCTCACCACCGGGGGGACAGGTGAACACTGAAGCTTTCTTT. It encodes CASSPPGGQVNTEAFF.

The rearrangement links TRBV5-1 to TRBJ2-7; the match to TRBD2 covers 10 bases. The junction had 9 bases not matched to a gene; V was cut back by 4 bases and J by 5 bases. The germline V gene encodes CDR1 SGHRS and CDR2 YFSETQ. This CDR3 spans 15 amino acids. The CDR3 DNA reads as TGCGCCAGCAGCCAATCAGCGGGAGGGCCCCACGAGCAGTACTTC. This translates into CASSQSAGGPHEQYF.

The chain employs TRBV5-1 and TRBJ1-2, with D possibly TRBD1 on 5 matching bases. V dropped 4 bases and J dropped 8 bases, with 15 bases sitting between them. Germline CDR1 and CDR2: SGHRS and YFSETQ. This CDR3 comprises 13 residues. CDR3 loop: CASSLLPGEGYTF. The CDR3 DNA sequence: TGCGCCAGCAGCCTTCTGCCGGGGGAGGGCTACACCTTC.

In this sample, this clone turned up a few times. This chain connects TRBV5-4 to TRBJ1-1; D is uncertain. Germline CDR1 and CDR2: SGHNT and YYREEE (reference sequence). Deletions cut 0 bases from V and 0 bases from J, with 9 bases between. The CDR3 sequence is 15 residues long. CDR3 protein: CASSLAVGLNTEAFF. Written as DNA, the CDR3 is TGTGCCAGCAGCTTGGCTGTAGGTTTGAACACTGAAGCTTTCTTT.

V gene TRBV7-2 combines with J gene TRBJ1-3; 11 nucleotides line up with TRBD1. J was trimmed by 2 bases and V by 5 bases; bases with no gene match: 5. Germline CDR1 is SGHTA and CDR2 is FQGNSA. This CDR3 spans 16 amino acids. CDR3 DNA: TGTGCCAGCAGCCCAAGGACAGGGGGCCCTGGAAACACCATATATTTT. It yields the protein CASSPRTGGPGNTIYF.

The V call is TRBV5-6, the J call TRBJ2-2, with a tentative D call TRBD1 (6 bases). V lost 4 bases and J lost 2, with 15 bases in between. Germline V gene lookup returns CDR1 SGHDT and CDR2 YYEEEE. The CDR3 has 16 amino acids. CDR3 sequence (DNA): TGTGCCAGCAGCACAAGCCTCGGGACAAACACCGGGGAGCTGTTTTTT. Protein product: CASSTSLGTNTGELFF.

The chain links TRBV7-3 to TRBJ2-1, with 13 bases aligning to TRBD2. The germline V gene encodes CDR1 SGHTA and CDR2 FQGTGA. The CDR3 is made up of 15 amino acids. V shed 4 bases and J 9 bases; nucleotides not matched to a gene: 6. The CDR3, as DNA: TGTGCCAGCAGCTCAAGACTAGCGGGAGGAGTTGAGCAGTTCTTC. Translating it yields CASSSRLAGGVEQFF.

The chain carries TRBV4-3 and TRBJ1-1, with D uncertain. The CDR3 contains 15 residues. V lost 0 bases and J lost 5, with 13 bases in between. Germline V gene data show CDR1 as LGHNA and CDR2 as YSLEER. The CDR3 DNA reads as TGCGCCAGCAGCCAAGATCGGGTATCGTGGACTGAAGCTTTCTTT. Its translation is CASSQDRVSWTEAFF.

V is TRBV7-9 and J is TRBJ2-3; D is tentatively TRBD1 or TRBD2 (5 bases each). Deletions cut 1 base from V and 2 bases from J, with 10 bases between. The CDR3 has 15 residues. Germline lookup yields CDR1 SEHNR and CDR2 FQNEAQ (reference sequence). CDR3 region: CASSLVLGATDTQYF. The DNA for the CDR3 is TGTGCCAGCAGCTTAGTACTAGGGGCCACAGATACGCAGTATTTT.

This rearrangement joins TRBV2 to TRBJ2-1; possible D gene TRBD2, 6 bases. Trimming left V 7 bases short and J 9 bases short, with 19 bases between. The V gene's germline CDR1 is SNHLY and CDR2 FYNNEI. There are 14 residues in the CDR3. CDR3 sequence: CASTLARVEGEQFF. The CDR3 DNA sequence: TGTGCCAGCACCCTAGCGAGGGTCGAGGGTGAGCAGTTCTTC.

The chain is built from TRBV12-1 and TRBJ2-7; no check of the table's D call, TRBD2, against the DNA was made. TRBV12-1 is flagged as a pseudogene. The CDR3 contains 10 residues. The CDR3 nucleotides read TGTGCCAGCAGCCCCGACGAGCAGTACTTC. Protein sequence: CASSPDEQYF.

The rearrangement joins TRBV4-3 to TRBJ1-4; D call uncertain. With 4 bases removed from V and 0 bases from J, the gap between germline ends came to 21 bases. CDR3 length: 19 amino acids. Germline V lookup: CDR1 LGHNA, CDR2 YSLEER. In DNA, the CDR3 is TGCGCCAGCAGCCTCTCAAAAGGCGTAGGGAGTGCAACTAATGAAAAACTGTTTTTT. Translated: CASSLSKGVGSATNEKLFF.

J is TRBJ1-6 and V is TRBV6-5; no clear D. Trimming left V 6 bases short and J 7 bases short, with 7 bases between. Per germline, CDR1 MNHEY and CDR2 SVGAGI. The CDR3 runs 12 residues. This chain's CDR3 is CASRAGNSPLHF. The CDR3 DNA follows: TGTGCCAGCAGGGCGGGGAATTCACCCCTCCACTTT.

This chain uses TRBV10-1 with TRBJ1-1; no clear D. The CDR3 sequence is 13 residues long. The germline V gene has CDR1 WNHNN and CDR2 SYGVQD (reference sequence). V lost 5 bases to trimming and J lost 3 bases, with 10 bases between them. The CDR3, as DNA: TGCGCCAGCAGTTGTGGGAGCGACACTGAAGCTTTCTTT. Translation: CASSCGSDTEAFF.

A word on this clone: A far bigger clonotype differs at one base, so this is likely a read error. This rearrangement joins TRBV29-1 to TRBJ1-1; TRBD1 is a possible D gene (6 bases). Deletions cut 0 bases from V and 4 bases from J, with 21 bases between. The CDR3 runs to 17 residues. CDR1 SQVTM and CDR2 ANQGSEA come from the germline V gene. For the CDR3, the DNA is TGCAGCGTTGAAGATCCCAGCGGGAGGGGGATGGGCACTGAAGCTTTCTTT. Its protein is CSVEDPSGRGMGTEAFF.

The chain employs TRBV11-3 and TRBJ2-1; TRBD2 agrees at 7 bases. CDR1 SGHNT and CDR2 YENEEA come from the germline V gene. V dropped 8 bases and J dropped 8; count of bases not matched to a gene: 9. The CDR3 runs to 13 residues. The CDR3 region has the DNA TGTGCCAGCGGCGCGGGAGTACGGGATGAGCAGTTCTTC. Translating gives CASGAGVRDEQFF.

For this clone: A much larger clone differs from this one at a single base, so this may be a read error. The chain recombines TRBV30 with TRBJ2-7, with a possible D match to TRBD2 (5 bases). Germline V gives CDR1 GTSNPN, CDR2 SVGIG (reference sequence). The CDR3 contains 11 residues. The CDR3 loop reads CAWKTGYGQYF. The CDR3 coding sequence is TGTGCCTGGAAGACGGGATACGGGCAGTACTTC.

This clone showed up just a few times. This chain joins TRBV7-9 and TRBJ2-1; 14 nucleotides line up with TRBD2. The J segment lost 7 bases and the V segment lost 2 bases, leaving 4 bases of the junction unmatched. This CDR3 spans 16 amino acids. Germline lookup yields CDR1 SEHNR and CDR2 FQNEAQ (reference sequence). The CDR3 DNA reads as TGTGCCAGCAGCTTATGGGGGACTAGCGGGAGAAATGAGCAGTTCTTC. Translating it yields CASSLWGTSGRNEQFF.

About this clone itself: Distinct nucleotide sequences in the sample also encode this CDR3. CDR3 DNA: TGTGCCAGCAGCTTGCGTCAGGGAGGTCAGCCCCAGCATTTT. It translates to CASSLRQGGQPQHF. The chain recombines TRBV5-5 with TRBJ1-5; weak D call: TRBD1 (5 bases). Germline CDR1 reads SGHKS; CDR2 reads YYEKEE (reference sequence). The CDR3 contains 14 residues. V lost 1 base and J lost 6, with 11 bases in between.

The CDR3 DNA sequence: TGCGCCAGCAGCTGGGTTGAGGTTTCTGGGGCCAACGTCCTGACTTTC. As protein: CASSWVEVSGANVLTF. The chain has TRBV5-1 and TRBJ2-6; D unclear. The CDR3 has 16 residues. The germline gives CDR1 SGHRS, CDR2 YFSETQ. Trimming cost V 3 bases and J 1 base, with 11 bases left between them.

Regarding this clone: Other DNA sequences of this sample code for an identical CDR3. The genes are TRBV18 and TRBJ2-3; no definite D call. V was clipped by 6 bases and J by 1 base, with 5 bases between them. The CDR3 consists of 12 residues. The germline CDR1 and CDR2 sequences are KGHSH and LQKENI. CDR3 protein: CASSLRTDTQYF. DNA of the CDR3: TGTGCCAGCTCCCTTCGCACAGATACGCAGTATTTT.

CDR3 in amino acids: CASSSTGRAGETQYF. The DNA of the CDR3 is TGTGCCAGCAGCTCGACAGGGAGGGCAGGCGAGACCCAGTACTTC. The chain has TRBV7-3 and TRBJ2-5; either TRBD1 or TRBD2 may fit D (7 bases each). The CDR3 is 15 residues long. V lost 4 bases and J 5 bases, leaving 17 bases between the germline ends. Germline V gene sequence: CDR1 SGHTA, CDR2 FQGTGA.

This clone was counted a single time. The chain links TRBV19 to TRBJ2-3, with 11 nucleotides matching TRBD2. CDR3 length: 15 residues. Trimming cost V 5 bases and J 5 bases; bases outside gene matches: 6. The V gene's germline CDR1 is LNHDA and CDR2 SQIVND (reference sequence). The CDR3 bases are TGTGCCAGTAGTGTACTAGCGGGAGATATAGATACGCAGTATTTT. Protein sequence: CASSVLAGDIDTQYF. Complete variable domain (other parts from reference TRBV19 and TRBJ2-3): DGGITQSPKYLFRKEGQNVTLSCEQNLNHDAMYWYRQDPGQGLRLIYYSQIVNDFQKGDIAEGYSVSREKKESFPLTVTSAQKNPTAFYLCASSVLAGDIDTQYFGPGTRLTVL.

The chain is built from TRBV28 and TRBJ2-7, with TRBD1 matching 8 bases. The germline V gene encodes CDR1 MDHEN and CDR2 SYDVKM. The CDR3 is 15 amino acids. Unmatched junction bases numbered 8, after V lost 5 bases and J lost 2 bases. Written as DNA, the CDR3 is TGTGCCAGCAGTGGTCCCGGGACAGGCACCTACGAGCAGTACTTC. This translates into CASSGPGTGTYEQYF.